This T cell receptor (beta chain) originates from a study of CD8+CD57+ T cells in acquired aplastic anemia. Study-wide context: Yields of DNA that came from sorted CD4+ and CD8+ cells averaged roughly 3.3 ug.

It was genomic DNA that served as the template for profiling TCR beta VDJ and CDR3. TCRdb independently ran MiXCR on the reads; one entry per CDR3 protein. The sample holds about 190,000 distinct CDR3 sequences; around 59% are singletons and the top ten take approximately 15%. Germline-derived CDR1 and CDR2 are SGDLS and YYNGEE. The CDR3 contains 15 residues. V was cut by 5 bases and J by 6 bases, with 20 bases left in between. Findings and caveats of the study: Researchers report that about 29 CD8+ CDR3 sequences appeared in both patients and controls.

This clonotype was counted many times. Antigen specificity is unknown. The chain carries TRBV9 and TRBJ1-2, with D tentatively TRBD1 (5 bases). The sample taken for sequencing was sorted CD4+, CD8+, or CD8+CD57+ T cells (not recorded which) from PBMCs. This receptor was obtained from a human donor in good health, serving as a control. Here the CDR3 reads CASSRGDKQGNGYTF. CDR3 sequence (DNA): TGTGCCAGCAGTCGGGGGGATAAGCAAGGTAATGGCTACACCTTC.